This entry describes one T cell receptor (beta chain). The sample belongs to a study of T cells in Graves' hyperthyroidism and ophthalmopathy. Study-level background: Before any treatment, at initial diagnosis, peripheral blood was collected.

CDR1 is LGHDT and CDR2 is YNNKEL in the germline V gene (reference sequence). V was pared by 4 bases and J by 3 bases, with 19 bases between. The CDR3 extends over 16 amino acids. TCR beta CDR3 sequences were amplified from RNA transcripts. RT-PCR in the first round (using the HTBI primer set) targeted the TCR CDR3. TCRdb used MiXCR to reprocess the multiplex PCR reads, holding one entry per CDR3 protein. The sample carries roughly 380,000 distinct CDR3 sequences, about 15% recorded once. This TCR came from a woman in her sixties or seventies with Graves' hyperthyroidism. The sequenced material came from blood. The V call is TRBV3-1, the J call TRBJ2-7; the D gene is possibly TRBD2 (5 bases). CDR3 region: CASSLGAPSRDYEQYF. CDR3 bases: TGTGCCAGCAGCCTAGGAGCTCCCTCCCGGGACTACGAGCAGTACTTC.